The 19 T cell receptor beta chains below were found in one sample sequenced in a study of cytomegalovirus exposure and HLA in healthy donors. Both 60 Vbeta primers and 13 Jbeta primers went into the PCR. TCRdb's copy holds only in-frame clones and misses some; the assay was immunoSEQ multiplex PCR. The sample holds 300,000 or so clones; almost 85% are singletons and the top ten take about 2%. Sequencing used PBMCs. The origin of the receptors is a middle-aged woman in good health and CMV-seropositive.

CDR3 protein: CASSIQGYEQYF. The CDR3, as DNA: TGTGCCAGTAGTATCCAGGGGTACGAGCAGTACTTC. The V call is TRBV19, the J call TRBJ2-7; possibly TRBD1 for D (6 bases). The CDR3 extends over 12 amino acids. The germline V gene encodes CDR1 LNHDA and CDR2 SQIVND (reference sequence). Trimming removed 3 bases at V and 4 bases at J, with 7 bases between.

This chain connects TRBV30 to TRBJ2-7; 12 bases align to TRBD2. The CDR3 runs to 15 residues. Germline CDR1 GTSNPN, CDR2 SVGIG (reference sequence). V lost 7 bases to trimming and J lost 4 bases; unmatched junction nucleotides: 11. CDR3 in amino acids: CASNPPGTSGYEQYF. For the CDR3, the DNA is TGTGCCTCCAATCCCCCGGGGACTAGCGGGTACGAGCAGTACTTC.

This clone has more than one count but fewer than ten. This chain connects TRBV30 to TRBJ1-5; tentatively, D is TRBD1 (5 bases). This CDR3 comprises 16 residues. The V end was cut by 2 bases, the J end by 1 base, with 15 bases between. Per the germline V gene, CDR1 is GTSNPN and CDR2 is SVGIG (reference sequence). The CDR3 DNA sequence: TGTGCCTGGAGTCCGGGTTCTCAGGGAAGCAATCAGCCCCAGCATTTT. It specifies CAWSPGSQGSNQPQHF.

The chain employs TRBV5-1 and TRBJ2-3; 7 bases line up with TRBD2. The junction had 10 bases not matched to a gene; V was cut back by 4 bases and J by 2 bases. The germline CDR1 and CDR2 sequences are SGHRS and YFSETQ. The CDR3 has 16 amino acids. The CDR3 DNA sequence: TGCGCCAGCAGCCCCTTGACGGGAGGTGCCACAGATACGCAGTATTTT. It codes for CASSPLTGGATDTQYF.

This chain's CDR3 is CSVEDPTGGVTVIETQYF. CDR3 bases: TGCAGCGTTGAAGATCCCACGGGGGGTGTGACGGTCATAGAGACCCAGTACTTC. V is TRBV29-1 and J is TRBJ2-5; 7 bases fit TRBD2. The CDR3 has 18 amino acids. The germline CDR1 and CDR2 sequences are SQVTM and ANQGSEA. The J segment lost 4 bases and the V segment lost 0 bases, leaving 17 bases of the junction unmatched. Looking up the rest from reference TRBV29-1 and TRBJ2-5 gives the full variable domain: SAVISQKPSRDICQRGTSLTIQCQVDSQVTMMFWYRQQPGQSLTLIATANQGSEATYESGFVIDKFPISRPNLTFSTLTVSNMSPEDSSIYLCSVEDPTGGVTVIETQYFGPGTRLLVL.

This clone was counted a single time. CDR3 nucleotides: TGTGCCAGCAGCTTACCGACGCGTAGCGGGAGAACAGATACGCAGTATTTT. Its protein product is CASSLPTRSGRTDTQYF. V gene TRBV7-9 combines with J gene TRBJ2-3; TRBD2 matches at 9 bases. This CDR3 contains 17 residues. With 2 bases clipped from V and 3 bases from J, the junction kept 9 bases outside the gene matches. Germline assignment: CDR1 SEHNR and CDR2 FQNEAQ (reference sequence).

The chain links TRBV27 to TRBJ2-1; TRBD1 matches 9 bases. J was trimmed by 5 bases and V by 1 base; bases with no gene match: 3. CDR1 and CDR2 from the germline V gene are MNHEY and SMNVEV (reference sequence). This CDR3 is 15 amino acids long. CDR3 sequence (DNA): TGTGCCAGCAGTTTATATGGGACAGGGAACAATGAGCAGTTCTTC. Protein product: CASSLYGTGNNEQFF.

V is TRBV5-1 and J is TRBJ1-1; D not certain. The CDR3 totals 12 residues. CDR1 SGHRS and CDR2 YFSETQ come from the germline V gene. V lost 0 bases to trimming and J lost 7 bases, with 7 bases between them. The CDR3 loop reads CASSLVGSEAFF. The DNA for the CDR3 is TGCGCCAGCAGCTTGGTGGGCAGTGAAGCTTTCTTT. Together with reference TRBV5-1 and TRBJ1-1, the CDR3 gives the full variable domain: KAGVTQTPRYLIKTRGQQVTLSCSPISGHRSVSWYQQTPGQGLQFLFEYFSETQRNKGNFPGRFSGRQFSNSRSEMNVSTLELGDSALYLCASSLVGSEAFFGQGTRLTVV.

The CDR3, as DNA: TGTGCCAGCAGCTTGGCGGCTAGCCCTTTGCGAAATGAGCAGTTCTTC. Amino acids: CASSLAASPLRNEQFF. This rearrangement joins TRBV7-3 to TRBJ2-1, with D possibly TRBD2 on 5 matching bases. The CDR3 contains 16 residues. V was clipped by 3 bases and J by 7 bases, with 19 bases between them. Germline V gives CDR1 SGHTA, CDR2 FQGTGA.

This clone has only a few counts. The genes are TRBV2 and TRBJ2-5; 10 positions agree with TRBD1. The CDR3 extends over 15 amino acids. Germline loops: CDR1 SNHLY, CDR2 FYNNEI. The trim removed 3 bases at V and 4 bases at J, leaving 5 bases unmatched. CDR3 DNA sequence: TGTGCCAGCAGTGACCGGGACAGGGGACTAGAGACCCAGTACTTC. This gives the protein CASSDRDRGLETQYF.

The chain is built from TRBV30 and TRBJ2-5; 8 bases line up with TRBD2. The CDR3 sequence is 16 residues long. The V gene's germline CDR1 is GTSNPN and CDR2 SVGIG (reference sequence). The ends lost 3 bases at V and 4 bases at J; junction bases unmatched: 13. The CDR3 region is CAWSAGPSGGAETQYF. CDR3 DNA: TGTGCCTGGAGCGCCGGGCCTTCGGGGGGGGCAGAGACCCAGTACTTC.

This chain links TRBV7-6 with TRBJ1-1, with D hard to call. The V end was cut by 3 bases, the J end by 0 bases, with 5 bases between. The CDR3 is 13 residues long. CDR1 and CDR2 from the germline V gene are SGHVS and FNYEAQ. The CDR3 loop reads CASSLSMNTEAFF. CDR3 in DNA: TGTGCCAGCAGCTTGTCCATGAACACTGAAGCTTTCTTT.

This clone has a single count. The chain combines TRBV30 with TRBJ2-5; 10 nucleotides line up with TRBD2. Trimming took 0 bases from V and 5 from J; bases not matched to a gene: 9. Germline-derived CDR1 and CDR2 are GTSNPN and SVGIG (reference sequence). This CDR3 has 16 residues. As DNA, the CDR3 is TGTGCCTGGAGTGTACTGAGCGGGAGGGCCCTGGAGACCCAGTACTTC. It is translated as CAWSVLSGRALETQYF.

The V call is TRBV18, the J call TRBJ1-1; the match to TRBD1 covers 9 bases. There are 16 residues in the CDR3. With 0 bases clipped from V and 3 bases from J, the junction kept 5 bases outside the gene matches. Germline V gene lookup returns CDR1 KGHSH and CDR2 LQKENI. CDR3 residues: CASSPPNRGQDTEAFF. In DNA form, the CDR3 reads TGTGCCAGCTCACCACCGAACAGGGGGCAGGACACTGAAGCTTTCTTT. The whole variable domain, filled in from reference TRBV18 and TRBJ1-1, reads NAGVMQNPRHLVRRRGQEARLRCSPMKGHSHVYWYRQLPEEGLKFMVYLQKENIIDESGMPKERFSAEFPKEGPSILRIQQVVRGDSAAYFCASSPPNRGQDTEAFFGQGTRLTVV.

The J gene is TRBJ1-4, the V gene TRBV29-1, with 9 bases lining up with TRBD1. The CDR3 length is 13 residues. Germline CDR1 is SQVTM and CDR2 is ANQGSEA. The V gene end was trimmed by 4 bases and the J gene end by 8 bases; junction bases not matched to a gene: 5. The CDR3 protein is CSVGGTGWEKLFF. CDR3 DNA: TGCAGCGTTGGTGGGACAGGGTGGGAAAAACTGTTTTTT.

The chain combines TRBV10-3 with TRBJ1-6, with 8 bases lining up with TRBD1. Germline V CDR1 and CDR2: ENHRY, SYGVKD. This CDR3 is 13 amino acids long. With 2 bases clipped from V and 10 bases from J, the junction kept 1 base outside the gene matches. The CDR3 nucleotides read TGTGCCATCAGTGAGCAGGGGGCCTCACCCCTCCACTTT. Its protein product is CAISEQGASPLHF.

The CDR3 protein is CASSRDTSTDTQYF. CDR3 sequence (DNA): TGCGCCAGCAGCCGGGACACAAGCACAGATACGCAGTATTTT. This chain connects TRBV5-1 to TRBJ2-3; a weak D match, TRBD1 (6 bases). Germline CDR1 reads SGHRS; CDR2 reads YFSETQ. V was clipped by 4 bases and J by 0 bases, with 9 bases between them. CDR3 length: 14 residues.

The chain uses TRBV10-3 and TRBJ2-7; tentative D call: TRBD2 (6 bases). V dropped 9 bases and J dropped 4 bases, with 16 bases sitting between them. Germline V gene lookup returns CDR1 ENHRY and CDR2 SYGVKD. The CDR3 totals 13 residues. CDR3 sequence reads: CAILGGVGYEQYF. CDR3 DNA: TGTGCCATTTTGGGCGGGGTTGGGTACGAGCAGTACTTC.

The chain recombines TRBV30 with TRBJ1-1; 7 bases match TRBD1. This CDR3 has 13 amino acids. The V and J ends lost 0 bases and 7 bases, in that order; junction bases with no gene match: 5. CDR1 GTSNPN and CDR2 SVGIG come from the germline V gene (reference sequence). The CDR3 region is CAWSVTGALEAFF. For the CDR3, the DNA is TGTGCCTGGAGTGTAACAGGGGCCCTTGAAGCTTTCTTT.